This T cell receptor (beta chain) comes out of a study of cytomegalovirus exposure and HLA in healthy donors. Study-level background: Drawn from HLA-typed donors, about 85 million unique TCRs were held in an early data release.

Points from the study as a whole: In vitro experiments confirmed that three CMV-associated chains were specific for CMV antigens. As a later analysis revealed, most CMV-associated TCR beta chains appeared HLA-restricted. According to the study, about 180 TCR beta chains were cytomegalovirus-associated.

The CDR3 has 21 residues. In its sample, this clone was seen a few times. As yet, its antigen is unknown. Vbeta (60) and Jbeta (13) primers were used in the PCR. Sequencing used immunoSEQ multiplex PCR; TCRdb keeps in-frame clones, though not all of them. The sample records 100,000 to 120,000 clones, 74% being singletons. The receptor was isolated from a woman between 40 and 50 years old in good health and CMV-seropositive. Sequencing input: PBMCs. V gene TRBV21-1 combines with J gene TRBJ2-1; the table's D call, TRBD2, has no DNA check behind it. TRBV21-1 is marked as a pseudogene. The CDR3 reads CASSKFLGGGQKGTSYNEQFF. In nucleotides, the CDR3 is TGTGCCAGCAGCAAGTTTTTGGGGGGAGGGCAGAAGGGGACCTCCTACAATGAGCAGTTCTTC.